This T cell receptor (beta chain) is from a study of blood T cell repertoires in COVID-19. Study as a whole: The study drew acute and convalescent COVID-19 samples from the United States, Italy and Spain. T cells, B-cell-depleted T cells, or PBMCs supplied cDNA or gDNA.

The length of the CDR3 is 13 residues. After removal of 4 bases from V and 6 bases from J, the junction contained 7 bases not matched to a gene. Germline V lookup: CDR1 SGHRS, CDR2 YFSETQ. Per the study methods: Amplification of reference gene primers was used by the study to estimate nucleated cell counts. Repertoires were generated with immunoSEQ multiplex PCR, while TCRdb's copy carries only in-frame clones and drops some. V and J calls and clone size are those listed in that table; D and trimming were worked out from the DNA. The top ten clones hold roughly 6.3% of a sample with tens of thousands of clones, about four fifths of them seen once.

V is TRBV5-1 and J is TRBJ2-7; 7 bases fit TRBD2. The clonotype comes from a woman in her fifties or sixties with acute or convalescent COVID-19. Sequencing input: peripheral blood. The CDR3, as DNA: TGCGCCAGCAGCGGGGGACTATCCGCCGAGCAGTACTTC. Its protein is CASSGGLSAEQYF.